The 7 T cell receptor beta chains reported below all come from one sample, sequenced in a study of OX40 agonist ivuxolimab in advanced cancers. TCRdb's table, derived via immunoSEQ multiplex PCR, lists solely in-frame clones and lacks some. This table has approximately 41,000 clones, roughly nine tenths appearing once. The sample here was CD4+ or CD8+ T cells sorted from blood, taken in a trial of the OX40 agonist ivuxolimab. These receptors all stem from an adult with an advanced solid tumor such as melanoma, head and neck, liver or kidney cancer.

This chain links TRBV7-2 with TRBJ2-3, with TRBD2 identical over 10 bases. The CDR3 is 17 amino acids. Trimming at V came to 3 bases and at J to 4 bases, leaving 10 bases not matched to a gene. Germline V lookup: CDR1 SGHTA, CDR2 FQGNSA. CDR3 sequence: CASSFRTSGPGADTQYF. CDR3 DNA sequence: TGTGCCAGCAGCTTCCGGACTAGCGGCCCGGGGGCAGATACGCAGTATTTT.

The V and J genes are TRBV5-5 and TRBJ2-6, with D unclear. In germline, CDR1 is SGHKS, CDR2 YYEKEE (reference sequence). Trimming took 0 bases from V and 0 from J, leaving 10 bases between them. CDR3 length: 17 residues. CDR3 residues: CASSLALGPSGANVLTF. The CDR3 region has the DNA TGTGCCAGCAGCTTGGCGCTGGGCCCCTCTGGGGCCAACGTCCTGACTTTC.

The V call is TRBV5-1, the J call TRBJ2-3; 10 bases fit TRBD2. The V segment lost 4 bases and the J segment 4 bases; nucleotides outside the gene matches: 6. The CDR3 covers 15 residues. Germline values: CDR1 SGHRS, CDR2 YFSETQ. As DNA, the CDR3 is TGCGCCAGCAGCCTGAGCGGGGGGGACGCAGATACGCAGTATTTT. It specifies CASSLSGGDADTQYF.

This chain joins TRBV7-6 and TRBJ2-5; tentative D call: TRBD2 (7 bases). The CDR3 covers 15 residues. V lost 4 bases and J 4 bases, leaving 16 bases between the germline ends. Germline-derived CDR1 and CDR2 are SGHVS and FNYEAQ. This chain's CDR3 is CASSSQLGGGETQYF. DNA of the CDR3: TGTGCCAGCAGCTCCCAACTAGGGGGGGGAGAGACCCAGTACTTC.

This chain links TRBV19 with TRBJ2-1; 12 bases align to TRBD2. Germline V lookup: CDR1 LNHDA, CDR2 SQIVND (reference sequence). The length of the CDR3 is 15 residues. The junction had 4 bases not matched to a gene; V was cut back by 1 base and J by 9 bases. The CDR3 DNA sequence: TGTGCCAGTAGTATAGGACTAGCGGGGGAAAGTGAGCAGTTCTTC. Translation gives CASSIGLAGESEQFF.

This clone has a single count. The CDR3 nucleotides read TGTGCCAGCTCACCACCGATAAGCGGACCAGTTGCTGAGCAGTTCTTC. As protein: CASSPPISGPVAEQFF. The chain combines TRBV18 with TRBJ2-1; maybe TRBD2 (5 bases). In germline, CDR1 is KGHSH, CDR2 LQKENI. Trimming removed 0 bases at V and 9 bases at J, with 18 bases between. The CDR3 is 16 amino acids.

The chain recombines TRBV5-1 with TRBJ2-5; 8 positions agree with TRBD2. Trimming at V came to 0 bases and at J to 1 base, leaving 2 bases not matched to a gene. Looked up from germline, CDR1 is SGHRS and CDR2 is YFSETQ. CDR3 length: 15 amino acids. Written as DNA, the CDR3 is TGCGCCAGCAGCTTGGCAACTAGCGGCCAAGAGACCCAGTACTTC. This sequence encodes CASSLATSGQETQYF.